The next 15 T cell receptor beta chains were all read from a single sample in a study of T cells in Graves' hyperthyroidism and ophthalmopathy. Authors of the study amplified TCR beta CDR3 regions from RNA transcripts. The primer set for the first-round RT-PCR of the TCR CDR3 was HTBI. One entry per CDR3 protein, called by TCRdb with MiXCR from the multiplex PCR reads. The data contain about 290,000 distinct CDR3 sequences, roughly 15% of them singletons. The material sequenced was blood. Source of these receptors: a woman in her 50s with Graves' hyperthyroidism that later progressed to Graves' ophthalmopathy.

The sample holds many counts of this clonotype. The rearrangement links TRBV7-2 to TRBJ2-3, with 9 bases aligning to TRBD2. This CDR3 is 14 amino acids long. CDR1 is SGHTA, CDR2 FQGNSA, per germline. Trimming at V came to 7 bases and at J to 4 bases, leaving 6 bases not matched to a gene. The DNA of the CDR3 is TGTGCCAGCAACAAACTAGCGGGTCCAGATACGCAGTATTTT. The encoded protein is CASNKLAGPDTQYF.

The chain uses TRBV6-1 and TRBJ1-2, with D possibly being TRBD1 (6 bases). This CDR3 has 14 residues. The germline CDR1 and CDR2 sequences are MNHNS and SASEGT. Trimming stripped 6 bases from V and 7 bases from J, with 18 bases between. CDR3 sequence: CASRKQGSGAGYTF. Here the CDR3 DNA reads TGTGCCAGCAGAAAACAAGGCTCAGGGGCTGGCTACACCTTC.

This clonotype came up many times. J is TRBJ2-2 and V is TRBV9; D might be TRBD1 (6 bases). The CDR3 has 13 amino acids. Germline CDR1 is SGDLS and CDR2 is YYNGEE. The V end was cut by 4 bases, the J end by 5 bases, with 9 bases between. CDR3 sequence: CASSSQGTGELFF. The CDR3 nucleotides are TGTGCCAGCAGCTCACAGGGAACCGGGGAGCTGTTTTTT.

This clonotype was seen repeatedly, ten times or more. V is TRBV15 and J is TRBJ2-1, with D hard to call. Trimming took 4 bases from V and 2 from J, leaving 6 bases between them. In germline, CDR1 is LNHNV, CDR2 YYDKDF (reference sequence). CDR3 length: 13 amino acids. DNA of the CDR3: TGTGCCACCAGCAAATACACCTACAATGAGCAGTTCTTC. It is translated as CATSKYTYNEQFF.

The table lists this clonotype with many counts. J is TRBJ2-3 and V is TRBV20-1; 12 bases are a match to TRBD2. Germline values: CDR1 DFQATT, CDR2 SNEGSKA (reference sequence). V shed 7 bases, J shed 4 bases, and the junction held 6 bases outside the gene matches. This CDR3 comprises 14 residues. The CDR3 sequence is CSESTSGRPDTQYF. Here the CDR3 DNA reads TGCAGTGAATCGACTAGCGGGAGACCAGATACGCAGTATTTT.

The chain links TRBV6-4 to TRBJ2-7; 7 bases align to TRBD1. This CDR3 comprises 14 residues. V shed 4 bases, J shed 6 bases, and the junction held 9 bases outside the gene matches. CDR1 is MRHNA, CDR2 SNTAGT, per germline. The DNA of the CDR3 is TGTGCCAGCAGTGCCTCAGGGGGAGTGGGCGAGCAGTACTTC. Translated, it gives CASSASGGVGEQYF.

This clonotype has at least ten counts. V usage is TRBV28 and J usage is TRBJ2-7; D gene ambiguous. With 6 bases removed from V and 5 bases from J, the gap between germline ends came to 8 bases. From germline, CDR1 is MDHEN and CDR2 SYDVKM. The CDR3 runs 11 residues. For the CDR3, the DNA is TGTGCCAGCAGCTCGTACCACGAGCAGTACTTC. Translating gives CASSSYHEQYF.

This clonotype came up many times. CDR3 sequence: CSAGPDRGSGYTF. The CDR3 DNA sequence: TGCAGTGCTGGACCGGACAGGGGAAGTGGCTACACCTTC. The rearrangement joins TRBV20-1 to TRBJ1-2; 9 positions match TRBD1. The CDR3 sequence is 13 residues long. Germline V gene lookup returns CDR1 DFQATT and CDR2 SNEGSKA (reference sequence). The J segment lost 7 bases and the V segment lost 5 bases, leaving 8 bases of the junction unmatched.

At least ten counts were recorded for this clonotype. The rearrangement links TRBV10-1 to TRBJ2-2; TRBD1 matches at 9 bases. Trimming removed 7 bases from V and 5 bases from J; junction bases left unmatched: 5. CDR1 and CDR2 (germline): WNHNN, SYGVQD (reference sequence). The CDR3 is 14 residues long. The CDR3 reads CASTRDRATGELFF. CDR3 nucleotides: TGCGCCAGCACCAGGGACAGGGCGACCGGGGAGCTGTTTTTT.

This clonotype was recorded at least ten times. The CDR3 loop reads CASSWDVDNEQFF. In DNA form, the CDR3 reads TGCGCCAGCAGCTGGGACGTAGACAATGAGCAGTTCTTC. The V and J genes are TRBV5-1 and TRBJ2-1; possibly TRBD1 or TRBD2 for D (5 bases each). CDR3 size: 13 residues. Germline CDR1 reads SGHRS; CDR2 reads YFSETQ. Deletions cut 3 bases from V and 5 bases from J, with 9 bases between. The full variable domain, its missing parts supplied by reference TRBV5-1 and TRBJ2-1, is KAGVTQTPRYLIKTRGQQVTLSCSPISGHRSVSWYQQTPGQGLQFLFEYFSETQRNKGNFPGRFSGRQFSNSRSEMNVSTLELGDSALYLCASSWDVDNEQFFGPGTRLTVL.

This clonotype has ten or more counts. The chain recombines TRBV2 with TRBJ2-6; D gene ambiguous. This CDR3 contains 14 residues. The germline V gene encodes CDR1 SNHLY and CDR2 FYNNEI. The V gene lost 3 bases and the J gene lost 2 bases, with 5 bases spanning the gap. The CDR3 coding sequence is TGTGCCAGCAGTGAGGGGACTGGGGCCAACGTCCTGACTTTC. Its translation is CASSEGTGANVLTF.

Ten or more counts support this clonotype. The chain couples TRBV28 to TRBJ2-1; D gene ambiguous. The germline V gene encodes CDR1 MDHEN and CDR2 SYDVKM. The CDR3 consists of 12 residues. V lost 6 bases, J lost 7 bases, and 10 bases lay in between. The CDR3 loop is CASRQVPNEQFF. The CDR3, as DNA: TGTGCCAGCAGGCAGGTTCCGAATGAGCAGTTCTTC.

This clonotype was observed at least ten times. The chain is built from TRBV24-1 and TRBJ1-4; 7 nucleotides agree with TRBD1. Trimming took 7 bases from V and 7 from J; bases not matched to a gene: 11. The length of the CDR3 is 15 residues. CDR1 and CDR2 from the germline V gene are KGHDR and SFDVKD. CDR3 coding DNA: TGTGCCACCAGCTCACGGACAGGTTCGGGTGAAAAACTGTTTTTT. Protein sequence: CATSSRTGSGEKLFF.

This clonotype was detected a few times. V usage is TRBV20-1 and J usage is TRBJ1-4, with a weak D call TRBD1 (5 bases). The CDR3 contains 15 residues. The germline V gene has CDR1 DFQATT and CDR2 SNEGSKA (reference sequence). Trimming stripped 6 bases from V and 4 bases from J, with 18 bases between. The CDR3 nucleotides are TGCAGTGCCTTTTTCGCAGGGATTAGTAATGAAAAACTGTTTTTT. Its protein product is CSAFFAGISNEKLFF.

V usage is TRBV5-1 and J usage is TRBJ1-1, with no clear D. This CDR3 is built from 16 residues. Trimming pared 0 bases from V and 2 bases from J, leaving 14 bases between. CDR1 and CDR2 from the germline V gene are SGHRS and YFSETQ. CDR3 in amino acids: CASSLVMGKLNTEAFF. The CDR3 DNA is TGCGCCAGCAGCTTGGTGATGGGAAAACTCAACACTGAAGCTTTCTTT. Combining the CDR3 with reference TRBV5-1 and TRBJ1-1 gives the whole variable domain KAGVTQTPRYLIKTRGQQVTLSCSPISGHRSVSWYQQTPGQGLQFLFEYFSETQRNKGNFPGRFSGRQFSNSRSEMNVSTLELGDSALYLCASSLVMGKLNTEAFFGQGTRLTVV.